The 22 T cell receptor beta chains listed next were all sequenced from one sample in a study of cytomegalovirus exposure and HLA in healthy donors. The PCR contained 60 Vbeta and 13 Jbeta primers. This table comes from immunoSEQ multiplex PCR, and its TCRdb copy is limited to in-frame clones, with some not included. The sample includes some 59,000 clones, roughly 85% of them seen just once. The sequenced material came from PBMCs. These receptors originate from a woman younger than 30 in good health and CMV-seronegative.

The chain has TRBV9 and TRBJ2-1, with D perhaps matching TRBD2 (5 bases). The germline V and J ends were trimmed by 5 bases and 8 bases, with 20 bases remaining between them. The CDR3 has 15 amino acids. Germline CDR1 reads SGDLS; CDR2 reads YYNGEE. The CDR3 DNA sequence: TGTGCCAGCAGTAACCCCGGGCTAGCTAAGTATGAGCAGTTCTTC. Encoded protein: CASSNPGLAKYEQFF. Filled out from reference TRBV9 and TRBJ2-1, the complete variable domain reads DSGVTQTPKHLITATGQRVTLRCSPRSGDLSVYWYQQSLDQGLQFLIQYYNGEERAKGNILERFSAQQFPDLHSELNLSSLELGDSALYFCASSNPGLAKYEQFFGPGTRLTVL.

This chain uses TRBV18 with TRBJ2-7; 8 bases map to TRBD1. With V trimmed by 3 bases and J by 2 bases, 3 bases remained unmatched. The V gene's germline CDR1 is KGHSH and CDR2 LQKENI. The CDR3 runs 14 residues. CDR3 nucleotide sequence: TGTGCCAGCTCACCTCCGGGACAGGCCTACGAGCAGTACTTC. Translation: CASSPPGQAYEQYF.

V gene TRBV19 combines with J gene TRBJ2-3, with a weak D call TRBD2 (5 bases). This CDR3 spans 16 amino acids. Trimming cost V 3 bases and J 7 bases, with 20 bases left between them. Per germline, CDR1 LNHDA and CDR2 SQIVND (reference sequence). The CDR3 DNA reads TGTGCCAGTAGTATCCCCCGACGAGGGCGACGGAATACGCAGTATTTT. Its protein product is CASSIPRRGRRNTQYF.

In regard to this clone: This sample includes further DNA sequences coding for the same CDR3. The rearrangement uses TRBV11-2 and TRBJ2-1; 7 nucleotides match TRBD2. V was pared by 9 bases and J by 2 bases, with 16 bases of the junction left unmatched. This CDR3 is built from 17 residues. The germline V gene has CDR1 SGHAT and CDR2 FQNNGV. CDR3 in DNA: TGTGCCAGTAGCCCGCCCCTGGGGCTAGCGGCCTACAATGAGCAGTTCTTC. Protein product: CASSPPLGLAAYNEQFF.

The chain couples TRBV27 to TRBJ2-6; no reliable D call. Between the trimmed V and J ends, which lost 1 base and 2 bases, there was a span of 6 bases. The CDR3 is 15 amino acids. Germline CDR1 reads MNHEY; CDR2 reads SMNVEV (reference sequence). The CDR3 DNA reads TGTGCCAGCAGTTTATTCCTAGCTGGGGCCAACGTCCTGACTTTC. Translated, it gives CASSLFLAGANVLTF.

The V gene is TRBV7-2, the J gene TRBJ2-7, with D possibly matching TRBD2 (7 bases). The CDR3 is 15 residues long. In germline, CDR1 is SGHTA, CDR2 FQGNSA. Trimming stripped 1 base from V and 1 base from J, with 11 bases between. This chain's CDR3 is CASSLEEGGSYEQYF. For the CDR3, the DNA is TGTGCCAGCAGCTTAGAGGAGGGGGGGTCCTACGAGCAGTACTTC.

The V and J genes are TRBV4-1 and TRBJ2-3; 9 nucleotides match TRBD2. V shed 2 bases and J 2 bases; nucleotides not matched to a gene: 2. The CDR3 sequence is 15 residues long. Germline lookup yields CDR1 MGHRA and CDR2 YSYEKL. The CDR3 protein is CASSQLAGITDTQYF. The CDR3 bases are TGCGCCAGCAGCCAACTAGCGGGGATCACAGATACGCAGTATTTT.

The chain links TRBV28 to TRBJ1-1; 7 positions match TRBD1. Germline assignment: CDR1 MDHEN and CDR2 SYDVKM. The CDR3 contains 14 residues. V shed 7 bases and J 3 bases; nucleotides not matched to a gene: 8. The chain's CDR3 is CASTEGRGYTEAFF. Written as DNA, the CDR3 is TGTGCCAGCACTGAGGGCAGGGGGTACACTGAAGCTTTCTTT. Filled out from reference TRBV28 and TRBJ1-1, the complete variable domain reads DVKVTQSSRYLVKRTGEKVFLECVQDMDHENMFWYRQDPGLGLRLIYFSYDVKMKEKGDIPEGYSVSREKKERFSLILESASTNQTSMYLCASTEGRGYTEAFFGQGTRLTVV.

The CDR3 sequence is CASGDQSSYEQYF. The CDR3, as DNA: TGTGCCAGCGGAGACCAGAGCTCCTACGAGCAGTACTTC. This chain uses TRBV18 with TRBJ2-7; D unresolved. The CDR3 has 13 residues. V gave up 8 bases and J gave up 0 bases, with 11 bases separating them. Germline CDR1 is KGHSH and CDR2 is LQKENI.

This clone appeared a single time. CDR3: CASRAAAGGYTF. In nucleotides, the CDR3 is TGTGCCAGCAGGGCGGCGGCTGGAGGCTACACCTTC. The chain carries TRBV28 and TRBJ1-2; D uncertain. CDR1 is MDHEN and CDR2 is SYDVKM in the germline V gene. Trimming shortened V by 6 bases and J by 8 bases, and 13 bases separated the two germline ends. The length of the CDR3 is 12 residues.

The V gene is TRBV27, the J gene TRBJ1-2; D possibly corresponds to TRBD1 (6 bases). The CDR3 is 14 residues long. Trimming stripped 3 bases from V and 7 bases from J, with 15 bases between. Germline V gene data show CDR1 as MNHEY and CDR2 as SMNVEV (reference sequence). CDR3 residues: CASSLGGAMGGYTF. CDR3 in DNA: TGTGCCAGCAGTTTGGGGGGGGCGATGGGTGGCTACACCTTC.

A note on this clone: Germline is not matched at one junction end, which may reflect a read error. The rearrangement joins TRBV30 to TRBJ2-6, with D possibly matching TRBD2 (7 bases). Germline CDR1 GTSNPN, CDR2 SVGIG (reference sequence). This CDR3 has 12 residues. DNA for the CDR3: TGTGCCTGGGGAGGGGGGGCCAACGGCCTGACTTTC. Protein: CAWGGGANGLTF.

This clone was detected only a few times. The chain joins TRBV27 to TRBJ2-2; 12 positions match TRBD2. Germline CDR1 reads MNHEY; CDR2 reads SMNVEV (reference sequence). The V and J ends lost 4 bases and 8 bases, in that order; junction bases with no gene match: 11. CDR3 size: 17 residues. The CDR3 here is CASSSYSRTSGDGELFF. The CDR3, as DNA: TGTGCCAGCAGTTCCTACTCAAGGACTAGCGGGGATGGGGAGCTGTTTTTT.

This clone was observed a few times. The chain employs TRBV7-9 and TRBJ1-1; tentative D call: TRBD1 (5 bases). The germline V and J ends were trimmed by 1 base and 4 bases, with 10 bases remaining between them. CDR3 length: 14 amino acids. Germline V lookup: CDR1 SEHNR, CDR2 FQNEAQ (reference sequence). In nucleotides, the CDR3 is TGTGCCAGCAGCTTAGGGCAGGGAAGCACTGAAGCTTTCTTT. The encoded protein is CASSLGQGSTEAFF.

The chain employs TRBV28 and TRBJ2-5; tentatively, D is TRBD2 (6 bases). Germline V gene sequence: CDR1 MDHEN, CDR2 SYDVKM. This CDR3 is built from 14 residues. The CDR3 region has the DNA TGTCCCTCCCGGGGGACGGTAGTTGGTGAGACCCAGTACTTC. Translating gives CPSRGTVVGETQYF.

The CDR3 here is CAWETSGDNEQFF. In DNA form, the CDR3 reads TGTGCCTGGGAGACTAGCGGAGACAATGAGCAGTTCTTC. The genes are TRBV30 and TRBJ2-1; 9 nucleotides match TRBD2. Trimming removed 5 bases from V and 5 bases from J; junction bases left unmatched: 4. The CDR3 has 13 residues. The germline V gene encodes CDR1 GTSNPN and CDR2 SVGIG (reference sequence). Combining the CDR3 with reference TRBV30 and TRBJ2-1 gives the whole variable domain SQTIHQWPATLVQPVGSPLSLECTVEGTSNPNLYWYRQAAGRGLQLLFYSVGIGQISSEVPQNLSASRPQDRQFILSSKKLLLSDSGFYLCAWETSGDNEQFFGPGTRLTVL.

J is TRBJ1-1 and V is TRBV6-4; 12 bases map to TRBD1. From germline, CDR1 is MRHNA and CDR2 SNTAGT. The trim removed 2 bases at V and 1 base at J, leaving 2 bases unmatched. The CDR3 contains 16 residues. The DNA of the CDR3 is TGTGCCAGCAGTGACGGGACAGGGGGCGAGAACACTGAAGCTTTCTTT. Its protein product is CASSDGTGGENTEAFF.

The gene calls are TRBV4-2 and TRBJ2-7, with 10 bases aligning to TRBD1. CDR1 LGHNA and CDR2 YNFKEQ come from the germline V gene. The CDR3 consists of 14 residues. Trimming cost V 4 bases and J 12 bases; bases outside gene matches: 12. The CDR3 nucleotides read TGTGCCAGCAGCCCCGGGACAGGGGCTTCCTTGGGGTACTTC. Translating it yields CASSPGTGASLGYF.

J is TRBJ2-7 and V is TRBV20-1, with 11 bases matching TRBD2. J lost 5 bases, V lost 8 bases, and 2 bases had no gene match. The CDR3 is 11 residues long. CDR1 DFQATT and CDR2 SNEGSKA come from the germline V gene (reference sequence). The chain's CDR3 is CSPTSGNEQYF. The CDR3 coding sequence is TGCAGTCCGACTAGCGGGAACGAGCAGTACTTC.

With regard to this clone: Germline and junction disagree at one end, which may indicate a read error. As DNA, the CDR3 is TGTGCCAGCAGCAGGGTATCTGGGGCCAACGGCCTGACTTTC. It is translated as CASSRVSGANGLTF. This chain joins TRBV27 and TRBJ2-6; D may be TRBD1 (5 bases). This CDR3 has 14 residues. The germline gives CDR1 MNHEY, CDR2 SMNVEV (reference sequence).

This chain connects TRBV7-3 to TRBJ1-1; D gene unclear. CDR1 and CDR2 (germline): SGHTA, FQGTGA. Trimming took 2 bases from V and 5 from J, leaving 15 bases between them. The length of the CDR3 is 15 residues. CDR3 sequence: CASSLAAVRGTEAFF. CDR3 DNA sequence: TGTGCCAGCAGCTTAGCGGCGGTCCGCGGGACTGAAGCTTTCTTT.

The rearrangement uses TRBV7-3 and TRBJ2-7; 7 nucleotides match TRBD1. Germline-derived CDR1 and CDR2 are SGHTA and FQGTGA. The CDR3 sequence is 15 residues long. V was pared by 0 bases and J by 3 bases, with 5 bases of the junction left unmatched. DNA of the CDR3: TGTGCCAGCAGCTTAACCCAGGGACAGTTCTACGAGCAGTACTTC. This translates into CASSLTQGQFYEQYF.